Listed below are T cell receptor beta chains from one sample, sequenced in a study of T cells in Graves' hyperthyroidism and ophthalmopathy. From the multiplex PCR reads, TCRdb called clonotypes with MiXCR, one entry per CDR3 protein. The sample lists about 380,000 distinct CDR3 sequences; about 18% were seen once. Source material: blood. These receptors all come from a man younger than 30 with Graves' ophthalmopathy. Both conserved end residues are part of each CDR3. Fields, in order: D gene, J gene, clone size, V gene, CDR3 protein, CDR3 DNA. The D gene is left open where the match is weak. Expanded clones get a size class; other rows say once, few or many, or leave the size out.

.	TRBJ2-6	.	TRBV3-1	CASSLPRGQISGANVLTF	TGTGCCAGCAGCCTTCCTCGCGGCCAGATCTCTGGGGCCAACGTCCTGACTTTC
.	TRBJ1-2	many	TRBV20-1	CSAPKWGRGDYGYTF	TGCAGTGCTCCCAAATGGGGCAGGGGCGACTATGGCTACACCTTC
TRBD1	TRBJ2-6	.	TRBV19	CASSPGQGNGANVLTF	TGTGCCAGTAGTCCGGGACAGGGTAACGGGGCCAACGTCCTGACTTTC
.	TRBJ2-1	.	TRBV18	CASSPQGSSNEQFF	TGTGCCAGCTCACCACAGGGGAGTAGCAATGAGCAGTTCTTC
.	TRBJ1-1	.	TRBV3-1	CASRPLDPNTEAFF	TGTGCCAGCAGGCCTTTGGACCCGAACACTGAAGCTTTCTTT
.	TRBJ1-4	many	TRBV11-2	CASSLGEKLFF	TGTGCCAGCAGTTTGGGTGAAAAACTGTTTTTT
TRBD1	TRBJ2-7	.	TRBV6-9	CASSYSGQTYEQHF	TGTGCCAGCAGTTATTCGGGACAGACCTACGAGCAGCACTTC
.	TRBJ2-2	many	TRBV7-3	CASSYSGTGTGELFF	TGTGCCAGCAGTTATTCCGGGACGGGTACCGGGGAGCTGTTTTTT
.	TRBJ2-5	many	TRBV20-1	CSAFPTPEQGEETQYF	TGCAGTGCTTTCCCTACCCCCGAACAGGGAGAAGAGACCCAGTACTTC
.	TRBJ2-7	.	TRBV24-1	CATSDGHRSYEQYF	TGTGCCACCAGTGATGGACACCGCTCCTACGAGCAGTACTTC
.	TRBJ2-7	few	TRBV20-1	CSARGPGSYEQYF	TGCAGTGCTAGAGGTCCAGGGTCCTACGAGCAGTACTTC
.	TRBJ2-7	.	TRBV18	CASSPGGPGSEQYF	TGTGCCAGCTCACCAGGGGGCCCCGGGAGCGAGCAGTACTTC
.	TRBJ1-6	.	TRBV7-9	CASSLSSNNSPLHF	TGTGCCAGCAGCTTATCTTCAAATAATTCACCCCTCCACTTT
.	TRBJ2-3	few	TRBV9	CASSPPGAASTDTQYF	TGTGCCAGCAGCCCTCCTGGGGCTGCAAGCACAGATACGCAGTATTTT
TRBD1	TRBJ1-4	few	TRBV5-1	CASSFDRDFEKLFF	TGCGCCAGCAGCTTTGACAGGGACTTCGAAAAACTGTTTTTT
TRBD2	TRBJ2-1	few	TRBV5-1	CASSLTSAKYFEQFF	TGCGCCAGCAGCTTGACTAGCGCCAAATATTTTGAGCAGTTCTTC
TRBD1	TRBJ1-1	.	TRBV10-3	CAIRSTTGGTWTEAFF	TGTGCCATCAGGTCGACGACAGGGGGTACATGGACTGAAGCTTTCTTT
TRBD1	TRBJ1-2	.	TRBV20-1	CSALDRTWSGYTF	TGCAGTGCCTTGGACAGGACCTGGAGTGGCTACACCTTC
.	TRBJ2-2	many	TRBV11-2	CASSSVRGNTGELFF	TGTGCCAGCAGCTCCGTCCGGGGCAACACCGGGGAGCTGTTTTTT
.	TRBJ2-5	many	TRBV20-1	CSANKVETQYF	TGCAGTGCTAATAAAGTCGAGACCCAGTACTTC
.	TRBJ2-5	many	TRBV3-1	CASSQVSLETQYF	TGTGCCAGCAGCCAAGTGAGCTTGGAGACCCAGTACTTC
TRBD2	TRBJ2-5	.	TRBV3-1	CASSLLGTSGETQYF	TGTGCCAGCAGCCTGCTCGGGACTAGCGGTGAGACCCAGTACTTC
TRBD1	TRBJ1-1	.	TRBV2	CANSPSRDRGLEAFF	TGTGCCAACTCCCCTTCCCGGGACAGGGGGCTTGAAGCTTTCTTT
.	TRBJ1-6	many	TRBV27	CASSGTDYNSPLHF	TGTGCCAGCAGTGGGACCGATTATAATTCACCCCTCCACTTT
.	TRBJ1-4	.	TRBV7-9	CASSSDWEGKLFF	TGTGCCAGCAGCTCAGACTGGGAGGGAAAACTGTTTTTT
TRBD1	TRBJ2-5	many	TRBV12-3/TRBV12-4	CASRYRGETQYF	TGTGCCAGCAGATACAGGGGCGAGACCCAGTACTTC
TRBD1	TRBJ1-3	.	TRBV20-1	CSAPNTGTDPGNTIYF	TGCAGTGCTCCTAATACCGGGACAGATCCAGGAAACACCATATATTTT
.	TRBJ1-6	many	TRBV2	CASRGTSSSYNSPLHF	TGTGCCAGCAGAGGGACATCCAGCTCCTATAATTCACCCCTCCACTTT
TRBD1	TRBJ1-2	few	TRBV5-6	CASSPEGQGARGYTF	TGTGCCAGCAGCCCCGAGGGACAGGGGGCGCGGGGCTACACCTTC
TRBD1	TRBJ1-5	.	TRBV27	CASSLYGTGNLPQHF	TGTGCCAGCAGTTTATACGGGACAGGGAATTTGCCCCAGCATTTT
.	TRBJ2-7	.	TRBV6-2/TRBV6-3	CASSYPTPSTYEQYF	TGTGCCAGCAGTTACCCGACCCCATCGACCTACGAGCAGTACTTC
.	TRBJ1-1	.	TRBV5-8	CASTTDGNTEAFF	TGTGCCAGCACGACGGACGGGAACACTGAAGCTTTCTTT
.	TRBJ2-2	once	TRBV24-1	CATSDPSSTGELFF	TGTGCCACCAGTGACCCAAGTAGCACCGGGGAGCTGTTTTTT